Sequencing of this T cell receptor (beta chain) was carried out in a study of Graves' ophthalmopathy and Graves' hyperthyroidism (dated by TCRdb to 2017 to 2018). Regarding the complete study: Stable hyperthyroidism was defined as no progression to ophthalmopathy within 18 months of follow-up. The study used TCR beta repertoire signatures to distinguish Graves' ophthalmopathy from Graves' hyperthyroidism and to predict progression to ophthalmopathy. In total, 135 blood samples were TCR-sequenced: 40 to 45 ophthalmopathy, approximately 75 hyperthyroidism and approximately 17 hyperthyroidism-to-ophthalmopathy patients. An independent validation cohort comprised roughly 20 hyperthyroidism patients and about 16 patients who later progressed from hyperthyroidism to ophthalmopathy. After sampling, hyperthyroidism patients received methimazole starting at 30 mg daily, and ophthalmopathy patients received high-dose intravenous methylprednisolone. To explore V-J signatures distinguishing ophthalmopathy from hyperthyroidism, a discovery set of some 100 patients (about 44 ophthalmopathy, over 55 stable hyperthyroidism) was enrolled. In five or six hyperthyroidism patients, the T-cell repertoire of thyroid tissue was compared with the T-cell repertoire of blood.

Study-wide conclusions, independent of this receptor: In validation, the model predicted ophthalmopathy progression with roughly 68% sensitivity and 72% to 80% specificity; 12 predicted patients were CT-confirmed with GO in a median of around 6 months. In cross-validation, the 13-signature model distinguished ophthalmopathy from stable hyperthyroidism with 85% to 90% sensitivity and around 81% specificity, and in the test set the corresponding values were about 80% and 75%. No statistical method was used to set the sample size in advance, and the investigators knew which group each participant was assigned to. Most expanded thyroid clonotypes with frequency above 0.001 were also detected in blood, suggesting blood repertoires may reflect the thyroid immune response.

Points on this clonotype: Which antigen it targets is not known. Compared with germline, one end of the junction differs, possibly owing to a read error.

Hyperthyroidism patients were newly diagnosed, were aged 18 to 65 years, and had a disease duration under 2 months. Patients with other autoimmune diseases, uncontrolled infections, pregnancy or lactation were excluded from the study. Clinical symptoms, serum thyroxine, TRAb, thyroid ultrasound and orbital computed tomography were used for diagnosis. Total RNA was extracted using Trizol reagent, and RNA quality was checked on an Agilent 2100 Bioanalyzer. Based on the germline V gene, the CDR1 and CDR2 sequences are MNHEY and SVGAGI. The cysteine opens and the phenylalanine closes a CDR3 of 15 amino acids. Only the CDR3 region is kept as DNA, spanning 45 bases read in frame from base 1. For repertoire sequencing, TCR beta CDR3 regions were amplified from RNA transcripts. The first round was an RT-PCR using HTBI primers with the Qiagen OneStep RT-PCR kit, and this first round was followed by a second-round multiplex PCR, then size selection and purification. Sequencing of the libraries was carried out on an Illumina HiSeq2000 in paired-end mode with 100 bp reads. Processing in the source paper ran as follows. SOAPnuke was used for read processing, and reads with adapters, uncalled bases, a mean Phred below 15, or no exact constant-primer or identifier match were discarded. COPE v1.2.5 was used to merge the high-quality paired reads. Each unique nucleotide sequence was defined as a clonotype, and clonotypes were aligned to IMGT TRB V, D and J references with MiTCR v1.1. Only V-J combinations with frequency above 0.0001 were analysed, covering around 99% of repertoires. A TCR clonal expansion and chaos score per V-J combination was defined as the ratio of F50 clonal expansion to chaos observed in the TCRdist matrix. Welch's t-statistics and random forest were used to narrow the features down to around 13 V-J combinations, which were then fed into a naive Bayes classifier. The similarity between thyroid and blood repertoires was quantified using the Morisita-Horn index. In-frame beta chains were kept once TCRdb had trimmed the public reads at Q25 with fastp and called clones with MiXCR. Each CDR3 protein appears once, grouped with its most common genes and DNA. TCRdb's processing, not the study's, gives the V and J calls here. The sample includes around 1,200,000 distinct CDR3 sequences, with about 40% observed a single time. Jointly, the top ten make up around 10% of the sample.

The chain is assembled from TRBV6-5 and TRBJ1-1; tentative D gene TRBD1, with 6 bases matching. This sequence was found in an adult man with Graves' hyperthyroidism. The sequencing input was peripheral blood or thyroid tissue (not recorded which). The CDR3 protein sequence reads: CASSDSDSPNTEAFF. The DNA sequence follows: TGTGCCAGCAGTGACTCGGACAGTCCAAACACTGAAGCTTTCTTT.